The 26 T cell receptor beta chains listed next were all sequenced from one sample in a study of blood T cell repertoires in COVID-19. This table comes from immunoSEQ multiplex PCR, and its TCRdb copy is limited to in-frame clones, with some not included. The data contain some 490,000 clones, 75% to 90% of them seen just once; the ten biggest clones take up 3% to 4%. Specimen: peripheral blood. The receptors derive from a human donor in a cohort sampled during active COVID-19.

The chain employs TRBV14 and TRBJ2-1; 8 nucleotides align to TRBD1. Germline CDR1 and CDR2: SGHDN and FVKESK. V shed 4 bases, J shed 4 bases, and the junction held 6 bases outside the gene matches. The CDR3 is made up of 15 amino acids. CDR3 residues: CASSLRTGRYNEQFF. DNA of the CDR3: TGTGCCAGCAGCCTCCGGACAGGGAGGTACAATGAGCAGTTCTTC.

This clone was recorded only once. The chain links TRBV6-6 to TRBJ2-3, with D tentatively TRBD2 (5 bases). CDR3 length equals 12 residues. Germline CDR1 and CDR2: MNHNY and SVGAGI (reference sequence). Trimming cost V 3 bases and J 11 bases, with 12 bases left between them. CDR3 sequence (DNA): TGTGCCAGCAGTTATCCCCCGGAGGTGCAGTATTTT. It specifies CASSYPPEVQYF.

This chain uses TRBV7-9 with TRBJ1-1; D may be TRBD1 (6 bases). V was shortened by 2 bases and J by 11 bases, with 9 bases between the two germline ends. Germline V CDR1 and CDR2: SEHNR, FQNEAQ (reference sequence). The CDR3 contains 11 residues. CDR3 in DNA: TGTGCCAGCAGCTTACAGGGGTTGGCTTTCTTT. It yields the protein CASSLQGLAFF. Variable domain in full (rest from reference TRBV7-9 and TRBJ1-1): DTGVSQNPRHKITKRGQNVTFRCDPISEHNRLYWYRQTLGQGPEFLTYFQNEAQLEKSRLLSDRFSAERPKGSFSTLEIQRTEQGDSAMYLCASSLQGLAFFGQGTRLTVV.

V gene TRBV5-6 combines with J gene TRBJ2-1, with unresolved D. Germline V gene data show CDR1 as SGHDT and CDR2 as YYEEEE. Between the trimmed V and J ends, which lost 2 bases and 2 bases, there was a span of 11 bases. The CDR3 runs to 15 residues. CDR3 in amino acids: CASSFRQKTYNEQFF. CDR3 coding DNA: TGTGCCAGCAGCTTCAGGCAGAAGACCTACAATGAGCAGTTCTTC.

The chain recombines TRBV7-2 with TRBJ1-5; D is uncertain. This CDR3 is 17 amino acids long. V dropped 5 bases and J dropped 0 bases, with 17 bases sitting between them. Germline CDR1 is SGHTA and CDR2 is FQGNSA. CDR3 sequence reads: CASSPRVGFNSNQPQHF. The CDR3 DNA sequence: TGTGCCAGCAGCCCGAGGGTGGGGTTCAATAGCAATCAGCCCCAGCATTTT. The complete variable domain, with remaining parts taken from reference TRBV7-2 and TRBJ1-5, reads GAGVSQSPSNKVTEKGKDVELRCDPISGHTALYWYRQSLGQGLEFLIYFQGNSAPDKSGLPSDRFSAERTGGSVSTLTIQRTQQEDSAVYLCASSPRVGFNSNQPQHFGDGTRLSIL.

The V call is TRBV3-1 (or the pseudogene TRBV3-2), the J call TRBJ2-1; D is possibly TRBD2 (6 bases). The germline V and J ends were trimmed by 3 bases and 8 bases, with 8 bases remaining between them. CDR3 length: 12 amino acids. Germline V gives CDR1 LGHDT, CDR2 YNNKEL (reference sequence). The CDR3 DNA sequence: TGTGCCAGCAGCCAGGGAGGCTATGAGCAGTTCTTC. Translating gives CASSQGGYEQFF.

This clone was counted once. The V call is TRBV7-2, the J call TRBJ2-1, with TRBD1 identical over 8 bases. Germline values: CDR1 SGHTA, CDR2 FQGNSA. This CDR3 has 14 amino acids. V lost 7 bases and J lost 0; bases outside the gene matches: 2. This CDR3 is CASTTGGSYNEQFF. DNA for the CDR3: TGTGCCAGCACAACAGGGGGCTCCTACAATGAGCAGTTCTTC.

This sequence joins TRBV4-1 and TRBJ2-5; TRBD2 aligns across 10 bases. The germline V gene has CDR1 MGHRA and CDR2 YSYEKL. The CDR3 runs 15 residues. After removal of 0 bases from V and 3 bases from J, the junction contained 1 base not matched to a gene. This CDR3 reads CASSQELAGEETQYF. DNA of the CDR3: TGCGCCAGCAGCCAAGAGCTAGCGGGAGAAGAGACCCAGTACTTC.

On this clone: The same CDR3 arises from other DNA sequences in this sample as well. The DNA of the CDR3 is TGTGCCAGCAGCTTAGGTACTAGCGGGAGCTACGAGCAGTACTTC. Translating gives CASSLGTSGSYEQYF. This chain links TRBV7-2 with TRBJ2-7; TRBD2 matches 11 bases. From germline, CDR1 is SGHTA and CDR2 FQGNSA. J gave up 3 bases and V 1 base, and 2 bases lay outside the gene matches. The CDR3 sequence is 15 residues long.

The J gene is TRBJ1-2, the V gene TRBV6-5, with D unresolved. The V end was cut by 8 bases, the J end by 2 bases, with 18 bases between. CDR3 size: 15 residues. The germline gives CDR1 MNHEY, CDR2 SVGAGI. The CDR3 coding sequence is TGTGCCAGCGGAGTCCAGCCTCCTCGCAACTATGGCTACACCTTC. Amino acids: CASGVQPPRNYGYTF.

The genes are TRBV29-1 and TRBJ2-7, with 8 bases identical to TRBD2. Germline V CDR1 and CDR2: SQVTM, ANQGSEA. V lost 6 bases and J lost 5; bases outside the gene matches: 12. The CDR3 contains 14 residues. The CDR3 DNA reads TGCAGCGTCGCGACGGGACTAGTTAAGAACGAGCAGTACTTC. Protein sequence: CSVATGLVKNEQYF.

The chain combines TRBV27 with TRBJ2-1; TRBD2 matches at 12 bases. CDR3 size: 14 residues. Germline loops: CDR1 MNHEY, CDR2 SMNVEV (reference sequence). The ends lost 5 bases at V and 10 bases at J; junction bases unmatched: 6. CDR3 sequence (DNA): TGTGCCAGCAGTGCTAGCGGGAGGGCCGGGGAGCAGTTCTTC. Translated, it gives CASSASGRAGEQFF.

The rearrangement joins TRBV27 to TRBJ1-6; D gene unclear. Germline values: CDR1 MNHEY, CDR2 SMNVEV (reference sequence). Trimming shortened V by 3 bases and J by 7 bases, and 19 bases separated the two germline ends. This CDR3 region has 17 residues. The CDR3 here is CASSFGSSGGRNSPLHF. The CDR3 DNA follows: TGTGCCAGCAGTTTTGGGAGTTCAGGAGGTCGAAATTCACCCCTCCACTTT.

The chain employs TRBV10-3 and TRBJ2-1; 8 positions match TRBD1. V gave up 4 bases and J gave up 0 bases; unmatched junction bases: 14. The CDR3 length is 19 residues. Germline V lookup: CDR1 ENHRY, CDR2 SYGVKD. The CDR3 region has the DNA TGTGCCATCAGTGGGGGACAGGTCTCCTTTCACAGCTCCTACAATGAGCAGTTCTTC. Protein sequence: CAISGGQVSFHSSYNEQFF.

A word on this clone: A much larger clone differs from this one at a single base, so this may be a read error. Distinct nucleotide sequences in the sample also encode this CDR3. The chain recombines TRBV11-3 with TRBJ1-1; 8 bases fit TRBD1. The germline V gene has CDR1 SGHNT and CDR2 YENEEA. CDR3 length equals 13 residues. The CDR3 DNA reads as TGTGCCAGTAGCTTAAACGGACAGGGAGAAGCTTTCTTT. It yields the protein CASSLNGQGEAFF. Looking up the rest from reference TRBV11-3 and TRBJ1-1 gives the full variable domain: EAGVVQSPRYKIIEKKQPVAFWCNPISGHNTLYWYLQNLGQGPELLIRYENEEAVDDSQLPKDRFSAERLKGVDSTLKIQPAELGDSAVYLCASSLNGQGEAFFGQGTRLTVV.

This clone was counted once. The J gene is TRBJ1-1, the V gene TRBV4-3, with 7 bases that match TRBD1. CDR3 size: 13 residues. Germline V gene data show CDR1 as LGHNA and CDR2 as YSLEER. J lost 8 bases, V lost 1 base, and 4 bases had no gene match. The CDR3 coding sequence is TGCGCCAGCAGCCAAGGACAGGGAAGGGAAGCTTTCTTT. This sequence encodes CASSQGQGREAFF.

The V gene is TRBV10-2, the J gene TRBJ1-2, with 10 nucleotides matching TRBD1. There are 15 residues in the CDR3. Germline CDR1 reads WSHSY; CDR2 reads SAAADI. V dropped 4 bases and J dropped 4; count of bases not matched to a gene: 6. The CDR3: CASSGDRGPGYGYTF. The CDR3, as DNA: TGCGCCAGCAGTGGAGACAGGGGGCCTGGCTATGGCTACACCTTC.

The chain recombines TRBV28 with TRBJ2-3; a weak D match, TRBD1 (6 bases). This CDR3 region has 18 residues. Between the trimmed V and J ends, which lost 5 bases and 3 bases, there was a span of 24 bases. Germline V gene sequence: CDR1 MDHEN, CDR2 SYDVKM. The CDR3 here is CASSPLSYRASQTDTQYF. CDR3 DNA sequence: TGTGCCAGCAGTCCCCTAAGCTACAGGGCTTCTCAGACAGATACGCAGTATTTT.

This clone was recorded once. J is TRBJ2-5 and V is TRBV7-9; 8 bases fit TRBD2. The junction had 9 bases not matched to a gene; V was cut back by 1 base and J by 5 bases. From germline, CDR1 is SEHNR and CDR2 FQNEAQ (reference sequence). The CDR3 sequence is 16 residues long. The CDR3 sequence: CASSLDGIAGSETQYF. In DNA form, the CDR3 reads TGTGCCAGCAGCTTAGATGGAATAGCGGGATCTGAGACCCAGTACTTC.

Notes on this clone: Additional DNA sequences in this sample encode the identical CDR3. The genes are TRBV6-5 and TRBJ2-5, with D possibly matching TRBD1 (6 bases). The CDR3 runs to 12 residues. Germline V gives CDR1 MNHEY, CDR2 SVGAGI. The V gene lost 6 bases and the J gene lost 2 bases, with 7 bases spanning the gap. The CDR3 sequence is CASRRGQETQYF. CDR3 in DNA: TGTGCCAGCAGAAGGGGGCAAGAGACCCAGTACTTC.

Remarks on this clone: This same CDR3 is encoded by further DNA sequences in the sample. The chain has TRBV7-9 and TRBJ1-5; 8 bases agree with TRBD1. This CDR3 has 14 residues. CDR1 is SEHNR and CDR2 is FQNEAQ in the germline V gene (reference sequence). The J segment lost 4 bases and the V segment lost 1 base, leaving 0 bases of the junction unmatched. CDR3 DNA sequence: TGTGCCAGCAGCTTAGGACAGGGGAATCAGCCCCAGCATTTT. This sequence encodes CASSLGQGNQPQHF.

CDR3 nucleotides: TGTGCCAGCAGCTTAGACACCGGGTCCTACGAGCAGTACTTC. Translation: CASSLDTGSYEQYF. The V and J genes are TRBV7-9 and TRBJ2-7, with no clear D. V gave up 1 base and J gave up 1 base, with 8 bases separating them. The CDR3 covers 14 residues. Per germline, CDR1 SEHNR and CDR2 FQNEAQ (reference sequence). Based on the CDR3 plus reference TRBV7-9 and TRBJ2-7, the full variable domain is DTGVSQNPRHKITKRGQNVTFRCDPISEHNRLYWYRQTLGQGPEFLTYFQNEAQLEKSRLLSDRFSAERPKGSFSTLEIQRTEQGDSAMYLCASSLDTGSYEQYFGPGTRLTVT.

This sequence joins TRBV4-3 and TRBJ1-3; 9 bases line up with TRBD1. This CDR3 comprises 14 residues. After removal of 3 bases from V and 7 bases from J, the junction contained 4 bases not matched to a gene. Germline CDR1 and CDR2: LGHNA and YSLEER. This chain's CDR3 is CASSQDGTGNTIYF. The CDR3 region has the DNA TGCGCCAGCAGCCAGGACGGGACAGGGAACACCATATATTTT.

This clone was counted once. The rearrangement uses TRBV30 and TRBJ2-7; possible D gene TRBD2, 6 bases. This CDR3 region has 15 residues. Germline V CDR1 and CDR2: GTSNPN, SVGIG (reference sequence). Trimming pared 3 bases from V and 5 bases from J, leaving 20 bases between. The CDR3: CAWRRGLSREHEQYF. Written as DNA, the CDR3 is TGTGCCTGGAGACGGGGTTTGAGTCGGGAGCACGAGCAGTACTTC.

The V and J genes are TRBV12-5 and TRBJ2-6, with a possible D match to TRBD1 (6 bases). The CDR3 extends over 19 amino acids. Trimming took off 6 bases at V and 0 bases at J, with 21 bases between the two ends. Germline V gene sequence: CDR1 LGHNT, CDR2 FRNRAP. The DNA for the CDR3 is TGTGCTAGTGGGAATTTCCGGGACACAACCTACTCTGGGGCCAACGTCCTGACTTTC. Protein product: CASGNFRDTTYSGANVLTF.

The V and J genes are TRBV28 and TRBJ1-1; 7 nucleotides agree with TRBD1. Germline-derived CDR1 and CDR2 are MDHEN and SYDVKM. CDR3 length equals 15 residues. J gave up 2 bases and V 0 bases, and 3 bases lay outside the gene matches. The DNA of the CDR3 is TGTGCCAGCAGTTTATGGACAGGGAGAAACACTGAAGCTTTCTTT. Amino acid sequence: CASSLWTGRNTEAFF.